The clone carrying this T cell receptor (beta chain) came up once. Per the study methods: Counts of nucleated cells, estimated from reference gene primer amplification, were obtained. Profiled with immunoSEQ multiplex PCR; TCRdb holds only in-frame clones, not every one. The V and J calls and the clone size are those of that table, but D and trimming were determined from the DNA. The sample lists more than 250,000 clones, 88% occurring once. The entry originates in a study of blood T cell repertoires in COVID-19. In the study overall: The United States, Italy and Spain supplied acute and convalescent COVID-19 samples. T cells, B-cell-depleted T cells, or PBMCs provided the cDNA or gDNA that served as material.

Material for sequencing was peripheral blood. This TCR was recovered from a human donor in a cohort sampled during active COVID-19.

The CDR3 loop is CASSLALRGQGDHEQYF. The CDR3 region has the DNA TGTGCCAGCAGCTTAGCGCTAAGGGGACAGGGTGATCACGAGCAGTACTTC. This rearrangement joins TRBV7-2 to TRBJ2-7; 9 bases are shared with TRBD1. The CDR3 has 17 residues. The germline gives CDR1 SGHTA, CDR2 FQGNSA. V shed 0 bases, J shed 5 bases, and the junction held 11 bases outside the gene matches.